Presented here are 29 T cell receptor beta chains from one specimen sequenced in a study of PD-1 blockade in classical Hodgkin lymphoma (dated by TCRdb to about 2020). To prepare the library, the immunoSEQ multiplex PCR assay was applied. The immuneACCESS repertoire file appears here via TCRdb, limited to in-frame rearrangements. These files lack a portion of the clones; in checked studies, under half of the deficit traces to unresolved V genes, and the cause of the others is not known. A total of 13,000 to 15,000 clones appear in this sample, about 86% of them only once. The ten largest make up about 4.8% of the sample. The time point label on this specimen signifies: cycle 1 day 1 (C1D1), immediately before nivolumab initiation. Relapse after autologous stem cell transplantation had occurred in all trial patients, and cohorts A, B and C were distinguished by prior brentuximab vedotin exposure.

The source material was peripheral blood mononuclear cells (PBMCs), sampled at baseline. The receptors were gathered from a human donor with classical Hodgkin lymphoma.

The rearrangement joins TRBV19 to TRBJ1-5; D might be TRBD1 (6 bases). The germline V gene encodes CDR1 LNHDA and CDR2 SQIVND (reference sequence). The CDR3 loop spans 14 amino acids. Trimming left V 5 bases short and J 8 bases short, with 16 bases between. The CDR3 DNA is TGTGCCAGTAGTCCGGACAGAGCTATCAAGCCCCAGCATTTT. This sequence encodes CASSPDRAIKPQHF. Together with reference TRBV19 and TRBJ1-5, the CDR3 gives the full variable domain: DGGITQSPKYLFRKEGQNVTLSCEQNLNHDAMYWYRQDPGQGLRLIYYSQIVNDFQKGDIAEGYSVSREKKESFPLTVTSAQKNPTAFYLCASSPDRAIKPQHFGDGTRLSIL.

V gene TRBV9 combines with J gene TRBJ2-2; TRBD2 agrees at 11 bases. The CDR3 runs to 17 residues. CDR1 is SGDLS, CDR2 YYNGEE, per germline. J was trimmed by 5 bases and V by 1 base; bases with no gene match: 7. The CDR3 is CASSVRASGGRTGELFF. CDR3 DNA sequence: TGTGCCAGCAGCGTACGGGCTAGCGGGGGGCGGACCGGGGAGCTGTTTTTT. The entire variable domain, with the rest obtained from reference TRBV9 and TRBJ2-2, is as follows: DSGVTQTPKHLITATGQRVTLRCSPRSGDLSVYWYQQSLDQGLQFLIQYYNGEERAKGNILERFSAQQFPDLHSELNLSSLELGDSALYFCASSVRASGGRTGELFFGEGSRLTVL.

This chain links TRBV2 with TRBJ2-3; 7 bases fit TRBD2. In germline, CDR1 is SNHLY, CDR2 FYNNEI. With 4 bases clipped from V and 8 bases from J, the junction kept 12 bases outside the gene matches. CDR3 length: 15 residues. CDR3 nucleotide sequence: TGTGCCAGCAGTGTAGAAGGAAATCGCGGGGGTACGCAGTATTTT. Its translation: CASSVEGNRGGTQYF.

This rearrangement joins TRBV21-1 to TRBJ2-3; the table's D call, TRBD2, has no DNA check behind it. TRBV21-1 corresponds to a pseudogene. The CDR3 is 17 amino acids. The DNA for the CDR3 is TGTGCCAGCCGCAACCCTTCCGGGACTCATGAGGAAGATACGCAGTATTTT. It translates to CASRNPSGTHEEDTQYF.

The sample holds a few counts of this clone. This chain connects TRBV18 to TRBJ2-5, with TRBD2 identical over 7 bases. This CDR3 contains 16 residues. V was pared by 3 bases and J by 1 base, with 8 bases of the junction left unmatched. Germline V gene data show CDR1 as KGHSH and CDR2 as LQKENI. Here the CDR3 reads CASSPDVAGFQETQYF. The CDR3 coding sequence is TGTGCCAGCTCACCCGACGTAGCGGGTTTCCAAGAGACCCAGTACTTC.

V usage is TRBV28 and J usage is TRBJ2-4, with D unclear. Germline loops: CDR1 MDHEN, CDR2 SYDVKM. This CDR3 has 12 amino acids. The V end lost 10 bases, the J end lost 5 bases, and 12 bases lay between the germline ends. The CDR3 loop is CATTSLENIQYF. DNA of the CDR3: TGTGCCACCACCAGCTTGGAAAACATTCAGTACTTC.

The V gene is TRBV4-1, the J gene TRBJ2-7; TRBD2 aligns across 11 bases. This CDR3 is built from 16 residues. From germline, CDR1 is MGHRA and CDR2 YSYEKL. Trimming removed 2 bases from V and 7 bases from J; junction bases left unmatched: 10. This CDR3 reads CASSQRGLAGPDEQYF. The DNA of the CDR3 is TGCGCCAGCAGCCAACGTGGACTAGCGGGTCCAGATGAGCAGTACTTC.

DNA for the CDR3: TGCGCCAGCAGCCAAGCTCCGTCAGGGCAACGGGAGGCTTTCTTT. This codes for CASSQAPSGQREAFF. The chain links TRBV4-1 to TRBJ1-1, with D tentatively TRBD1 (5 bases). The length of the CDR3 is 15 residues. V lost 1 base and J 11 bases, leaving 20 bases between the germline ends. Germline CDR1 and CDR2: MGHRA and YSYEKL.

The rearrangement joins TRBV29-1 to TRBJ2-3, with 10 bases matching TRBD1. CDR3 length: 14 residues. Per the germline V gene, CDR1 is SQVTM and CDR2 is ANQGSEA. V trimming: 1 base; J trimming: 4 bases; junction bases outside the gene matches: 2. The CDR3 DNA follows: TGCAGCGTTGAAGGACAGGGGGCCGCAGATACGCAGTATTTT. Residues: CSVEGQGAADTQYF.

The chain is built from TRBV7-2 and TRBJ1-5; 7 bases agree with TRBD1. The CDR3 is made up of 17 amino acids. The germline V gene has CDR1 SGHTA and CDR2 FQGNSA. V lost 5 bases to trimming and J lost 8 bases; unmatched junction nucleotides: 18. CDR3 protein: CASSPLPHRGQREPQHF. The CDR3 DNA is TGTGCCAGCAGCCCCCTCCCTCACAGGGGTCAAAGGGAGCCCCAGCATTTT.

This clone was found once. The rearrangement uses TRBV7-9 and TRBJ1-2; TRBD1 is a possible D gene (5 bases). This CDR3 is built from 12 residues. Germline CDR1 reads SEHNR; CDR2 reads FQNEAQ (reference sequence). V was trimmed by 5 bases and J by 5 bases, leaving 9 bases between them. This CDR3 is CASSLEGYGYTF. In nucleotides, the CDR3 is TGTGCCAGCAGCCTAGAGGGGTATGGCTACACCTTC.

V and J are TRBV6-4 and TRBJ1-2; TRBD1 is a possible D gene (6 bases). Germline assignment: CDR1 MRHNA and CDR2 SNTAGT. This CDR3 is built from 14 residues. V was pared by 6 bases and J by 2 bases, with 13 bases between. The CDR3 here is CASRGGTGNYGYTF. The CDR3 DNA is TGTGCCAGCAGAGGGGGGACGGGGAACTATGGCTACACCTTC.

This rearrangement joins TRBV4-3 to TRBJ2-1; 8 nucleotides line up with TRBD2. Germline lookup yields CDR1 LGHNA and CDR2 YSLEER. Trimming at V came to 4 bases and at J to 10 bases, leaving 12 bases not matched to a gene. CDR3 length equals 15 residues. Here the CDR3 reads CASSPSRLAGREQFF. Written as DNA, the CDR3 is TGCGCCAGCAGCCCGTCCCGCTTAGCGGGGCGGGAGCAGTTCTTC.

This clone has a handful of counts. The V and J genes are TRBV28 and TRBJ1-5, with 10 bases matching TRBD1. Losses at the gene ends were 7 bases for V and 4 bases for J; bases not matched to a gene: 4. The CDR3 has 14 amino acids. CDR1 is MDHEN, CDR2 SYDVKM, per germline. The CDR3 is CASTGTGANQPQHF. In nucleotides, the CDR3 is TGTGCCAGCACCGGGACAGGGGCGAATCAGCCCCAGCATTTT.

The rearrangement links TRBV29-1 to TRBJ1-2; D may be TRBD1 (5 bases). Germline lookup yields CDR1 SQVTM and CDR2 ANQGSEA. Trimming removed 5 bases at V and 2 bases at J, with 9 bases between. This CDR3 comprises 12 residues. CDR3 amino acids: CSVPGPNYGYTF. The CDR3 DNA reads TGCAGCGTTCCGGGACCGAACTATGGCTACACCTTC.

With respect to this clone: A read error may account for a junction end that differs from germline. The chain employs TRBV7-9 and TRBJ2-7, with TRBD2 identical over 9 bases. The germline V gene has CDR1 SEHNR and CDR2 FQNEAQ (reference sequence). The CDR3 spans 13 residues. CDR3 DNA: TGTGCCAGCAGTTTAGCGGGAGTAAGGGAGCAGTACTTC. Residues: CASSLAGVREQYF.

The CDR3 loop is CASSTGTGGWETQYF. The CDR3 bases are TGCGCCAGCAGCACGGGGACAGGGGGCTGGGAGACCCAGTACTTC. This chain links TRBV5-1 with TRBJ2-5; TRBD1 matches at 12 bases. V gave up 4 bases and J gave up 5 bases; unmatched junction bases: 6. The length of the CDR3 is 15 residues. In germline, CDR1 is SGHRS, CDR2 YFSETQ.

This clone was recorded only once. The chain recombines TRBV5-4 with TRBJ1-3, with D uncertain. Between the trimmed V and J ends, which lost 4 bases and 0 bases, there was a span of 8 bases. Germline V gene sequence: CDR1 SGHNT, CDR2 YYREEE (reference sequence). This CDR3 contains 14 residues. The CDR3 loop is CASSLASSGNTIYF. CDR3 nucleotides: TGTGCCAGCAGCCTAGCGAGCTCTGGAAACACCATATATTTT. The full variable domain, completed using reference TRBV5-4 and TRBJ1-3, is ETGVTQSPTHLIKTRGQQVTLRCSSQSGHNTVSWYQQALGQGPQFIFQYYREEENGRGNFPPRFSGLQFPNYSSELNVNALELDDSALYLCASSLASSGNTIYFGEGSWLTVV.

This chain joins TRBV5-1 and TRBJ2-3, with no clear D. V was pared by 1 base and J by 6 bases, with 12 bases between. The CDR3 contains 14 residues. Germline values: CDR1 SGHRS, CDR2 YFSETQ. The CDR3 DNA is TGCGCCAGCAGCTTGATTTTGGGTGAGGATACGCAGTATTTT. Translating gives CASSLILGEDTQYF.

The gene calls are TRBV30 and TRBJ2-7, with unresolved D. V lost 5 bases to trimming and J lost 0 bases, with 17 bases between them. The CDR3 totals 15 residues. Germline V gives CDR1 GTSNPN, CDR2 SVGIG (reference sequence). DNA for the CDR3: TGTGCCTGGGGCCGTTGGGAATCTTTCTCCTACGAGCAGTACTTC. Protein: CAWGRWESFSYEQYF.

Here the CDR3 DNA reads TGCGCCAGCAGCCAAGGGGCAGGGTTTGTCTACGAGCAGTACTTC. Translating it yields CASSQGAGFVYEQYF. V and J are TRBV4-3 and TRBJ2-7; possible D gene TRBD1, 5 bases. In germline, CDR1 is LGHNA, CDR2 YSLEER. Trimming removed 1 base from V and 3 bases from J, with 13 bases in between. This CDR3 comprises 15 residues.

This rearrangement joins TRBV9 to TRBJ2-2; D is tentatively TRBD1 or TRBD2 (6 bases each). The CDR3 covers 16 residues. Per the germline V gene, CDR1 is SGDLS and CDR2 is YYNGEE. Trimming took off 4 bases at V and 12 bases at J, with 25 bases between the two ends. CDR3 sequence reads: CASSPRVGGLALKLFF. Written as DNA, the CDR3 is TGTGCCAGCAGCCCCCGGGTAGGGGGGCTGGCGTTGAAGCTGTTTTTT.

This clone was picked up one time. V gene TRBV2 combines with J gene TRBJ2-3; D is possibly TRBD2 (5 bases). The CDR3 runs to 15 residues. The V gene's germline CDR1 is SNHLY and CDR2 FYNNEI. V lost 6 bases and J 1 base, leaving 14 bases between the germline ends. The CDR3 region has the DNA TGTGCCAGCAGGAGGGCTTCCGAGGGCACAGATACGCAGTATTTT. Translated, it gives CASRRASEGTDTQYF.

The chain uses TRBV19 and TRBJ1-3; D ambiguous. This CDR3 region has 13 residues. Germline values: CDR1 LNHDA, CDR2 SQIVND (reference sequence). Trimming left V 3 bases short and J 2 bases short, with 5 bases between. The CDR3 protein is CASSIGTGNTIYF. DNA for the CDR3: TGTGCCAGTAGTATTGGGACTGGAAACACCATATATTTT.

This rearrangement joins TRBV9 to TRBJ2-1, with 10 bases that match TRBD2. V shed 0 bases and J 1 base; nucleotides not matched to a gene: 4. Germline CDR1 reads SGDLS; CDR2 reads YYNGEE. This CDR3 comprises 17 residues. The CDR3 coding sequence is TGTGCCAGCAGCGTAGGGGCTAGCGGGGGTTCCTACAATGAGCAGTTCTTC. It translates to CASSVGASGGSYNEQFF.

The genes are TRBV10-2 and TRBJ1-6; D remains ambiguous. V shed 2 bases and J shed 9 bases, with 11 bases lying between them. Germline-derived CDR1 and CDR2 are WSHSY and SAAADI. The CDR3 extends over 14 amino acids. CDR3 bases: TGCGCCAGCAGTGAGGCCCAGCGTGGTTCACCCCTCCACTTT. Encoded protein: CASSEAQRGSPLHF.

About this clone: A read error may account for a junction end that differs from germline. CDR3 nucleotides: TGTGCCACCAGCGGAGAGATAGGGGACAGGGGGCTGGATGGCTACACCTTC. The encoded protein is CATSGEIGDRGLDGYTF. V usage is TRBV15 and J usage is TRBJ1-2; 12 bases are shared with TRBD1. From germline, CDR1 is LNHNV and CDR2 YYDKDF (reference sequence). CDR3 length: 17 amino acids.

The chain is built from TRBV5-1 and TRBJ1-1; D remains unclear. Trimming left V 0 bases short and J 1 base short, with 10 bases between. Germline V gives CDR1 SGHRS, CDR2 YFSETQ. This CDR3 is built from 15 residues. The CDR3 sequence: CASSLEGRQNTEAFF. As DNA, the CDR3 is TGCGCCAGCAGCTTGGAAGGCAGACAGAACACTGAAGCTTTCTTT.

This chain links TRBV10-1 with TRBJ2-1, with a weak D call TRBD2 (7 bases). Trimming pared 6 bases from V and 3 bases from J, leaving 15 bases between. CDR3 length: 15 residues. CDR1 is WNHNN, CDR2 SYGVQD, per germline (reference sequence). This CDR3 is CASSPRGGRYNEQFF. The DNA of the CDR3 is TGCGCCAGCAGCCCTCGCGGGGGCCGCTACAATGAGCAGTTCTTC.